Reported below is one TCR beta chain. The antigen remains unidentified. The data were obtained in a study of OX40 agonist ivuxolimab in advanced cancers. Background on the study: Dosing consisted of intravenous ivuxolimab at 0.01 to 10 mg/kg every 2 weeks. Partial response was recorded in three patients: one hepatocellular carcinoma and two cutaneous melanoma cases.

TCRdb's copy holds only in-frame clones and misses some; the assay was immunoSEQ multiplex PCR. The table includes over 75,000 clones, roughly 90% detected once. The J segment lost 3 bases and the V segment lost 4 bases, leaving 6 bases of the junction unmatched. CDR3 size: 15 residues. Germline assignment: CDR1 ENHRY and CDR2 SYGVKD. The study, taken as a whole, reports: The authors also found low normalized T-cell clonal expansion in some nonresponders.

The chain carries TRBV10-3 and TRBJ2-3, with 8 bases that match TRBD2. The sample consisted of CD4+ or CD8+ T cells sorted from blood, taken in a trial of the OX40 agonist ivuxolimab. This clonotype was sampled from an adult with an advanced solid tumor such as melanoma, head and neck, liver or kidney cancer. The CDR3 DNA follows: TGTGCCATCAGTGGTCCTCCTAGCGGGACAGATACGCAGTATTTT. Protein product: CAISGPPSGTDTQYF.